This T cell receptor (beta chain) was sequenced in a study of blood T cell repertoires in COVID-19. About the research overall: Acute-phase and convalescent COVID-19 samples originated in the United States, Italy and Spain. PBMCs, B-cell-depleted T cells, or T cells provided the cDNA or gDNA that made up the material.

The germline CDR1 and CDR2 sequences are KGHSY and FQNENV. CDR3 length: 15 residues. Per the study methods: How many nucleated cells were present was estimated from reference gene primer amplification. Sequencing used immunoSEQ multiplex PCR; TCRdb keeps in-frame clones, though not all of them. V and J calls and clone size follow that table, whereas D and trimming were derived from the DNA. The sample shows 85,000 to 90,000 clones, 80% of them seen only once. In regard to this clone: One junction end disagrees with the germline gene, perhaps due to a read error.

This TCR was sampled from an elderly woman with active or convalescent COVID-19. The chain employs TRBV16 and TRBJ1-2; 11 bases match TRBD1. Sequenced material: peripheral blood. The CDR3: CASTQRTGGDYGYTF. In DNA form, the CDR3 reads TGTGCCAGCACCCAAAGGACAGGGGGCGACTATGGCTACACCTTC.